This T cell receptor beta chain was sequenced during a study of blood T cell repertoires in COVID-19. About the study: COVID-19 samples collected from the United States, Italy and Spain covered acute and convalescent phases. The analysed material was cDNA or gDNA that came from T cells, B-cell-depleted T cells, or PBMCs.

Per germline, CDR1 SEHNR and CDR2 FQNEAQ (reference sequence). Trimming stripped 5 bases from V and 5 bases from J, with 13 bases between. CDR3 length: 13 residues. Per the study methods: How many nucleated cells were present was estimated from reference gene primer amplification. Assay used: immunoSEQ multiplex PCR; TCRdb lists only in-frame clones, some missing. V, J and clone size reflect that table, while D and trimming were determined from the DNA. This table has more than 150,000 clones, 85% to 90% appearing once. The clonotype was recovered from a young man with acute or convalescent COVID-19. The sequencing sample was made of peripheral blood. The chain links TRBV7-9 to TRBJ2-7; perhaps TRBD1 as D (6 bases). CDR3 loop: CASSRSGTNEQYF. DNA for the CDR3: TGTGCCAGCAGCCGATCCGGGACAAACGAGCAGTACTTC.